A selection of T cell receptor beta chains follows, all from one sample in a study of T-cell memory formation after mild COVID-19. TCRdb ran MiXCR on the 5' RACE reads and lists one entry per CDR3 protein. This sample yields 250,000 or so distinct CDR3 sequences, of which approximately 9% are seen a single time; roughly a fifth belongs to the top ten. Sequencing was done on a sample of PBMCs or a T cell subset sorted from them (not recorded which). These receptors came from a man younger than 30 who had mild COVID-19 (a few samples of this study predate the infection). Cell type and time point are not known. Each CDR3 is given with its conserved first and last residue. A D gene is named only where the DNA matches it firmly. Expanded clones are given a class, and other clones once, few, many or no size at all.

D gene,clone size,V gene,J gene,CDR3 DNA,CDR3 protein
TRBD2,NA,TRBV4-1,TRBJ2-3,TGCGCCAGCAGCCAGGTAGCGGGGGGGCTGTCCACAGATACGCAGTATTTT,CASSQVAGGLSTDTQYF
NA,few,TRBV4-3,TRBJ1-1,TGCGCCAGCAGCCAAGATTTCCCAGGGCTGACTGAAGCTTTCTTT,CASSQDFPGLTEAFF
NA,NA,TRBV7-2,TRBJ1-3,TGTGCCAGCAGCTCGGACGGTTTCTCTGGAAACACCATATATTTT,CASSSDGFSGNTIYF
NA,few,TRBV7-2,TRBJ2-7,TGTGCCAGCAGCTTAAGTGAGGCCTACGAGCAGTACTTC,CASSLSEAYEQYF
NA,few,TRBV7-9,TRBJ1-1,TGTGCCAGCAGGGGTCCATACACTGAAGCTTTCTTT,CASRGPYTEAFF
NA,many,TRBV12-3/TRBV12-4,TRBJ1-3,TGTGCCAGCGGTCCTAACGGTGGAAACACCATATATTTT,CASGPNGGNTIYF
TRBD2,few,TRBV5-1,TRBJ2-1,TGCGCCAGCAGCTTTCTAGCGGGGACTAGCTCCTACAATGAGCAGTTCTTC,CASSFLAGTSSYNEQFF
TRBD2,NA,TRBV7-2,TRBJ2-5,TGTGCCAGCAGACATCATGGGGGACTAGGGGAGACCCAGTACTTC,CASRHHGGLGETQYF
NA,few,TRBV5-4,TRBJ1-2,TGTGCCAGCAGCTTGGATCGGTCTAACTATGGCTACACCTTC,CASSLDRSNYGYTF
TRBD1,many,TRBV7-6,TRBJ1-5,TGTGCCAGCAGCCGGGGACAGGGTCAGCCCCAGCATTTT,CASSRGQGQPQHF
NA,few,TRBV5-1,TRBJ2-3,TGCGCCAGCAGCTCACCCCAAAGGGACCTTGGCACAGATACGCAGTATTTT,CASSSPQRDLGTDTQYF
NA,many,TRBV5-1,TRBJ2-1,TGCGCCAGCAGCTTGGGGGGGTTCTATGAGCAGTTCTTC,CASSLGGFYEQFF
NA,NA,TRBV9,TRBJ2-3,TGTGCCAGCAGCGCAAATCACCGGGCCTCAGATACGCAGTATTTT,CASSANHRASDTQYF
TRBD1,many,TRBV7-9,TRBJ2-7,TGTGCCAGCAGAGCCCGGGACAGGGTGGACGACGAGCAGTACTTC,CASRARDRVDDEQYF
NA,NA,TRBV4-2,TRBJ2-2,TGTGCCACCCAGGGGATCGCCGGGGAGCTGTTTTTT,CATQGIAGELFF
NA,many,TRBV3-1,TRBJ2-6,TGTGCCAGCAGCCAGGAAAAGACTAGCCTGACTTTC,CASSQEKTSLTF
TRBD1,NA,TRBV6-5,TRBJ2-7,TGTGCCAGCAGTTACTCGCTGGGACAGGGGTACGAGCAGTACTTC,CASSYSLGQGYEQYF
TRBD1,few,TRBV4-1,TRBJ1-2,TGCGCCAGCAGCCCCCGGGACAGAGACAACTATGGCTACACCTTC,CASSPRDRDNYGYTF